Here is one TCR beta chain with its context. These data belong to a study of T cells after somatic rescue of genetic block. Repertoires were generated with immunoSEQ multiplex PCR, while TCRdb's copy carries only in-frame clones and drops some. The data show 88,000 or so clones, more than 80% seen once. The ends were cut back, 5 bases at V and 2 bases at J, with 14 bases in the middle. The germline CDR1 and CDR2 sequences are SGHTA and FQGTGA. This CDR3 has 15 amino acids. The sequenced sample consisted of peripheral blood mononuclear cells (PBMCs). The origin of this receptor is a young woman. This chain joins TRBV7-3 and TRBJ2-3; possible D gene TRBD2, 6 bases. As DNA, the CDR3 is TGTGCCAGCAGCCTCAGCGGGTCCTACACAGATACGCAGTATTTT. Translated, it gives CASSLSGSYTDTQYF. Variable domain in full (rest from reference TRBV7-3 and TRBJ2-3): GAGVSQTPSNKVTEKGKYVELRCDPISGHTALYWYRQSLGQGPEFLIYFQGTGAADDSGLPNDRFFAVRPEGSVSTLKIQRTERGDSAVYLCASSLSGSYTDTQYFGPGTRLTVL.